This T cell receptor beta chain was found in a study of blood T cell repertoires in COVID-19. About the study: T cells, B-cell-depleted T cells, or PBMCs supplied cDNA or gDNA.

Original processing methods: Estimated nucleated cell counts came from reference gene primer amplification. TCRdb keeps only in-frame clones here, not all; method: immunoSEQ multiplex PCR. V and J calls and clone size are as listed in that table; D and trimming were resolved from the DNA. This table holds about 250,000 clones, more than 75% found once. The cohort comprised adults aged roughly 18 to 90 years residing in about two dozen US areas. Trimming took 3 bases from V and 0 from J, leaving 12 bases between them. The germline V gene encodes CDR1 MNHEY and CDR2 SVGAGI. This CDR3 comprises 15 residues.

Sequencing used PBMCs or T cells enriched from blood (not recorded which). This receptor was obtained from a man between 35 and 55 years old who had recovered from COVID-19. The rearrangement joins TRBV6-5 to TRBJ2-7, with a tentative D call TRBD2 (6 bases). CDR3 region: CASSYGGTSSYEQYF. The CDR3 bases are TGTGCCAGCAGTTATGGTGGGACTTCCTCCTACGAGCAGTACTTC.